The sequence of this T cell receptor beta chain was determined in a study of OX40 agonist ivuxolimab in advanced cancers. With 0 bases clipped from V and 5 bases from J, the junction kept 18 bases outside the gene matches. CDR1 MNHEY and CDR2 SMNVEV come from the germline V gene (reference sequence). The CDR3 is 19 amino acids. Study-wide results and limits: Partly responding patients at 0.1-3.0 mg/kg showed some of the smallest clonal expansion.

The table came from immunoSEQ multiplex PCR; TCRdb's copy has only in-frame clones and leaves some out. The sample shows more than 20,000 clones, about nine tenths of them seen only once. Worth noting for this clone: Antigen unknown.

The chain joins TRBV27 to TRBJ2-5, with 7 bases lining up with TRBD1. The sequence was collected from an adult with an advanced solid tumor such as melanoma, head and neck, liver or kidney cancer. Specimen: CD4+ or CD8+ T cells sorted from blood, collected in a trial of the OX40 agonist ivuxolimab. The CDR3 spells CASSLSSAGFAGGLETQYF. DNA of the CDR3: TGTGCCAGCAGTTTATCCAGCGCAGGGTTTGCAGGGGGTTTGGAGACCCAGTACTTC.